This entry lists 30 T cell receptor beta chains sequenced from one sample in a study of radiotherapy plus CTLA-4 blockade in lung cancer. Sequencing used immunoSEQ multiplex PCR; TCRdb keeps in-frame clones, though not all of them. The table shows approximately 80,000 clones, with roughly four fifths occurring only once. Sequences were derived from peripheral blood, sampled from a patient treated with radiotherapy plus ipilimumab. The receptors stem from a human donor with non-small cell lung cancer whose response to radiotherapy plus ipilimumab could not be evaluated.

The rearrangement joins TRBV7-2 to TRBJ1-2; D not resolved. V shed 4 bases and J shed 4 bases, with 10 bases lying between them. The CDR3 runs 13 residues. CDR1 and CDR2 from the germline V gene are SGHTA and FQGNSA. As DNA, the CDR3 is TGTGCCAGCAGCTCCTTCCCTAGCTATGGCTACACCTTC. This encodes CASSSFPSYGYTF.

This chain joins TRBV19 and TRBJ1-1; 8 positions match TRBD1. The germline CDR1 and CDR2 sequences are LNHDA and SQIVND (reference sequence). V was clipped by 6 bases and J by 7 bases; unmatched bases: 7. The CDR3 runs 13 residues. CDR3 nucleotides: TGTGCCAGTAGCGACACCGGACAGGGTGAAGCTTTCTTT. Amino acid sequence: CASSDTGQGEAFF.

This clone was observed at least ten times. CDR3 in DNA: TGTGCCAGCAGCCCTAGCCCTAGCACTGAAGCTTTCTTT. Translation gives CASSPSPSTEAFF. This chain uses TRBV9 with TRBJ1-1; D gene uncertain. Looked up from germline, CDR1 is SGDLS and CDR2 is YYNGEE. The CDR3 is 13 amino acids. Trimming shortened V by 4 bases and J by 4 bases, and 11 bases separated the two germline ends.

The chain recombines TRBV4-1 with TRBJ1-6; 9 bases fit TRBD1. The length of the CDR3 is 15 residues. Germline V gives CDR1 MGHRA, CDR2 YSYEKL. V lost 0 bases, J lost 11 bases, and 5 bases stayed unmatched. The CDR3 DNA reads TGCGCCAGCAGCCAAGAGGGACAGGGTAAGACACCCCTCCACTTT. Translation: CASSQEGQGKTPLHF.

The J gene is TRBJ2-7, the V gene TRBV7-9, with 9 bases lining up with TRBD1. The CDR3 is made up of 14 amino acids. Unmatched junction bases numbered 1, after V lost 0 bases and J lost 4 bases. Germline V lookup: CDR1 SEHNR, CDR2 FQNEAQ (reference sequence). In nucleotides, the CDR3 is TGTGCCAGCAGCTTAGCGGACAGGGGTTACGAGCAGTACTTC. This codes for CASSLADRGYEQYF.

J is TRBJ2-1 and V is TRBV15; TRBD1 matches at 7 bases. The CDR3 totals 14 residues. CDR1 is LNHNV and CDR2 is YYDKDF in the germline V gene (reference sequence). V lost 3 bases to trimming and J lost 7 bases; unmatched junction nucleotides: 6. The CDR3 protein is CATSSAGGSNEQFF. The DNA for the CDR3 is TGTGCCACCAGCAGTGCAGGGGGTTCAAATGAGCAGTTCTTC. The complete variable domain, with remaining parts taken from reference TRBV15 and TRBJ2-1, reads DAMVIQNPRYQVTQFGKPVTLSCSQTLNHNVMYWYQQKSSQAPKLLFHYYDKDFNNEADTPDNFQSRRPNTSFCFLDIRSPGLGDTAMYLCATSSAGGSNEQFFGPGTRLTVL.

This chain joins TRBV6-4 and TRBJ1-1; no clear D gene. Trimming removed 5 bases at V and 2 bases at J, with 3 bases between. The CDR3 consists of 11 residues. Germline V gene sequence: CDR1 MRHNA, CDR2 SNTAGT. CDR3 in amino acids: CASSHNTEAFF. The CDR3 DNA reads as TGTGCCAGCAGTCATAACACTGAAGCTTTCTTT.

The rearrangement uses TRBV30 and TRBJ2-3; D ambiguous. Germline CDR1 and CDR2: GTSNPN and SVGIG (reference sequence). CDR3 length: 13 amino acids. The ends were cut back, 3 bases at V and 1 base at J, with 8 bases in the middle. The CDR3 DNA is TGTGCCTGGAGCACCTCAGGCACAGATACGCAGTATTTT. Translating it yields CAWSTSGTDTQYF.

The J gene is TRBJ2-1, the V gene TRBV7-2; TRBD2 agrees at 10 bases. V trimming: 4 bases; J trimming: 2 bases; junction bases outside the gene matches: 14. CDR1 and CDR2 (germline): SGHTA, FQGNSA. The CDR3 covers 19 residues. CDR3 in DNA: TGTGCCAGCAGCTCAGCGGGAGGGCCTATATTGGGGGCCTACAATGAGCAGTTCTTC. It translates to CASSSAGGPILGAYNEQFF.

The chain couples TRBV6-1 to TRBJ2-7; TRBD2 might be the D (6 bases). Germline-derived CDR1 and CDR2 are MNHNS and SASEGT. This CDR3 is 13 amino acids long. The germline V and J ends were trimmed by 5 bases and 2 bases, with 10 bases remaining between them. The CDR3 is CASSIGGAYEQYF. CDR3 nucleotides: TGTGCCAGCAGTATCGGCGGGGCCTACGAGCAGTACTTC.

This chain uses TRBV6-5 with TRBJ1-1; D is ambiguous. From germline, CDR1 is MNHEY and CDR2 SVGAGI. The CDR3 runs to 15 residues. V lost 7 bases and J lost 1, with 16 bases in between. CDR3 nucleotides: TGTGCCAGCACCCATGGGAGCGCGGGGAACACTGAAGCTTTCTTT. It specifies CASTHGSAGNTEAFF.

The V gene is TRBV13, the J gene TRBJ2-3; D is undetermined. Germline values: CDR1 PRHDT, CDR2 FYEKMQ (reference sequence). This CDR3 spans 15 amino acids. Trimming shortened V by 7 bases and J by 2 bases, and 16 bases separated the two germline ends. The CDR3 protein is CASTSTLNPTDTQYF. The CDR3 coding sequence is TGTGCCAGCACCTCGACTCTTAACCCCACAGATACGCAGTATTTT.

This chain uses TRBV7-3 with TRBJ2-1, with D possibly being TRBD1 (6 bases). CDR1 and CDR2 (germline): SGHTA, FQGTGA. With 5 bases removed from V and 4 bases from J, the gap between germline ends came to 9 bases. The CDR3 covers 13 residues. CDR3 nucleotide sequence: TGTGCCAGCAGCATCGACAGGTACAATGAGCAGTTCTTC. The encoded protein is CASSIDRYNEQFF.

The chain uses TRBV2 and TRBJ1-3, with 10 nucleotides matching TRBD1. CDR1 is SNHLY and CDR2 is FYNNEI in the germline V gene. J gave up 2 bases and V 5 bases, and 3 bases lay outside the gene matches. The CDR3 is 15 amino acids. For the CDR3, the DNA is TGTGCCAGCAGTCGACAGGGGGCGGCTGGAAACACCATATATTTT. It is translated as CASSRQGAAGNTIYF. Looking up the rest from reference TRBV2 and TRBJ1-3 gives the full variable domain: EPEVTQTPSHQVTQMGQEVILRCVPISNHLYFYWYRQILGQKVEFLVSFYNNEISEKSEIFDDQFSVERPDGSNFTLKIRSTKLEDSAMYFCASSRQGAAGNTIYFGEGSWLTVV.

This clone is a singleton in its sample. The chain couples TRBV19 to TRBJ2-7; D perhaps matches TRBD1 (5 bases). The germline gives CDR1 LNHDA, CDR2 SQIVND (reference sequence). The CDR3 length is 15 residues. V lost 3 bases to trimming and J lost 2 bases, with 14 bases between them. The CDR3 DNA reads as TGTGCCAGTAGTATGGGTACAGGCTCTCCCTACGAGCAGTACTTC. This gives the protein CASSMGTGSPYEQYF.

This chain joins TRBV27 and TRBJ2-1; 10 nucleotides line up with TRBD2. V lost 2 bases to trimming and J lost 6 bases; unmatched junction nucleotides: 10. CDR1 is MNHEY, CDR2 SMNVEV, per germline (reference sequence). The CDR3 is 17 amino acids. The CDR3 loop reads CASSLPISGGGFNEQFF. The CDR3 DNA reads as TGTGCCAGCAGTTTACCAATAAGCGGGGGGGGATTCAATGAGCAGTTCTTC.

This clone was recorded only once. The CDR3 region is CASSQDRMGETQYF. The CDR3 nucleotides are TGTGCCAGCAGCCAGGACAGAATGGGAGAGACCCAGTACTTC. V usage is TRBV7-7 and J usage is TRBJ2-5, with D possibly matching TRBD1 (6 bases). Per germline, CDR1 SSHAT and CDR2 FNYEAQ (reference sequence). The CDR3 length is 14 residues. The V gene lost 5 bases and the J gene lost 4 bases, with 14 bases spanning the gap.

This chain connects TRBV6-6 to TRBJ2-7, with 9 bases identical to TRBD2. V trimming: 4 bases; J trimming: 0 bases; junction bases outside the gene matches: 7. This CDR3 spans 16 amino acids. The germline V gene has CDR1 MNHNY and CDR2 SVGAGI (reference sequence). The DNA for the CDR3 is TGTGCCAGCAGTTCCAAACGCGGGGGGGTCTCCTACGAGCAGTACTTC. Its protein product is CASSSKRGGVSYEQYF.

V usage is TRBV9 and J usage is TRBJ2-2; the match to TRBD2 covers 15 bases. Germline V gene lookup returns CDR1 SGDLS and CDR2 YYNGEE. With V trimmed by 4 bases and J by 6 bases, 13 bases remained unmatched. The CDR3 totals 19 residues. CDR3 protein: CASSPRTSGGAIGPGELFF. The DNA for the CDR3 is TGTGCCAGCAGCCCCCGGACTAGCGGGGGGGCAATTGGTCCCGGGGAGCTGTTTTTT.

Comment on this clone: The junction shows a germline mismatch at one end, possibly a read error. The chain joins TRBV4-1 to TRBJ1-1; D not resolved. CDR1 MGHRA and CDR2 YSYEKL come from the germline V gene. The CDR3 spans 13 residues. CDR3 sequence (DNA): TGTGCCAGCAGCCTTACGGGGAACACTGAAGCTTTCTTT. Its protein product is CASSLTGNTEAFF.

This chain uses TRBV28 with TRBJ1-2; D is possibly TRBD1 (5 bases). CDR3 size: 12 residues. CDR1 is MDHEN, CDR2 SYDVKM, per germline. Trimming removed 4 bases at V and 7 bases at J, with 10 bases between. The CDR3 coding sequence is TGTGCCAGCAGTTGGTCCGGGGGTGGCTACACCTTC. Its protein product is CASSWSGGGYTF.

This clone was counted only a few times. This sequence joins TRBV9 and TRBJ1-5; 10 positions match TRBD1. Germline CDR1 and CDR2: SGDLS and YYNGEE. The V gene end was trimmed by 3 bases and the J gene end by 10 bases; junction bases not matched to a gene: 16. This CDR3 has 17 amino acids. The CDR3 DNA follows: TGTGCCAGCAGCGACCGGGACAGGGGTGTCATCGGGGTCCCCCAGCATTTT. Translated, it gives CASSDRDRGVIGVPQHF.

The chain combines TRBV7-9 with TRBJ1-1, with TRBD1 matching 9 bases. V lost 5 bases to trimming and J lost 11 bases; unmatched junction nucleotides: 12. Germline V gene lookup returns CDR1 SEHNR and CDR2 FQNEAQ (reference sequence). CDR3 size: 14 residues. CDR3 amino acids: CASSRDRVPHPAFF. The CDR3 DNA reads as TGTGCCAGCAGCCGGGACAGGGTTCCCCATCCGGCTTTCTTT.

CDR3 loop: CASSTRLAPNTGELFF. For the CDR3, the DNA is TGTGCCAGCAGCACCCGCCTAGCGCCGAACACCGGGGAGCTGTTTTTT. The chain has TRBV9 and TRBJ2-2; maybe TRBD2 (6 bases). The CDR3 contains 16 residues. Germline V gene lookup returns CDR1 SGDLS and CDR2 YYNGEE. V dropped 4 bases and J dropped 0 bases, with 13 bases sitting between them.

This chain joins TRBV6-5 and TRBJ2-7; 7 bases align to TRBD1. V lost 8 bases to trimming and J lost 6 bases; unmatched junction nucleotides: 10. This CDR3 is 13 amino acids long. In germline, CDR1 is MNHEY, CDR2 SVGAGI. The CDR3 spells CASPPPQGSEQYF. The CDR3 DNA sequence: TGTGCCAGCCCCCCCCCACAGGGGAGCGAGCAGTACTTC.

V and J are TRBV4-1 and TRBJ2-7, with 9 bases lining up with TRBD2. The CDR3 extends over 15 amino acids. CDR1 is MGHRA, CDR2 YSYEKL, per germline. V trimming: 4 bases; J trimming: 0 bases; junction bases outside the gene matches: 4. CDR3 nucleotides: TGCGCCAGCAGCCCAAGCGGGAGGAGCTCCTACGAGCAGTACTTC. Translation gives CASSPSGRSSYEQYF.

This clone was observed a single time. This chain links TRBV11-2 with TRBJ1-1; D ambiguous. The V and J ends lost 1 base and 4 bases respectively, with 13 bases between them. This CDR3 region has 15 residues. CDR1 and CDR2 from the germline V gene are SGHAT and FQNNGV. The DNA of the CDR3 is TGTGCCAGCAGCTTAGCACAGACTATGGGCACTGAAGCTTTCTTT. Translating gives CASSLAQTMGTEAFF. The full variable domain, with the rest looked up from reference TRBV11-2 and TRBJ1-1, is EAGVAQSPRYKIIEKRQSVAFWCNPISGHATLYWYQQILGQGPKLLIQFQNNGVVDDSQLPKDRFSAERLKGVDSTLKIQPAKLEDSAVYLCASSLAQTMGTEAFFGQGTRLTVV.

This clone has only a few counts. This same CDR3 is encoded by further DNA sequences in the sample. DNA for the CDR3: TGTGCCAGCAGATCCGGACTAGGGAGCACAGATACGCAGTATTTT. Its protein is CASRSGLGSTDTQYF. V gene TRBV6-5 combines with J gene TRBJ2-3; 7 bases match TRBD2. The CDR3 runs 15 residues. The germline CDR1 and CDR2 sequences are MNHEY and SVGAGI. Trimming at V came to 6 bases and at J to 0 bases, leaving 6 bases not matched to a gene.

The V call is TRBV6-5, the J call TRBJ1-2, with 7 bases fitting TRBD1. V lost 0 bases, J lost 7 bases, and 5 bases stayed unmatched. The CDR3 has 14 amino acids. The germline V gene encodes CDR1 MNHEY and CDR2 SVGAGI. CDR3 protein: CASSYSRGFGGYTF. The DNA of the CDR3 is TGTGCCAGCAGTTACTCCAGGGGGTTCGGTGGCTACACCTTC.

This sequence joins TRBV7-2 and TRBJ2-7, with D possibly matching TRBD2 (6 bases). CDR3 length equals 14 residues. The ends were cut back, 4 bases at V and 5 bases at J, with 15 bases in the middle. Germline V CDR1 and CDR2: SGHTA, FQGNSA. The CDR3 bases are TGTGCCAGCAGCTGGGAGGTCCCCCCCCACGAGCAGTACTTC. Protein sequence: CASSWEVPPHEQYF.